This T cell receptor (beta chain) was obtained from a study of blood T cell repertoires in COVID-19. The germline V gene has CDR1 SQVTM and CDR2 ANQGSEA. Losses at the gene ends were 3 bases for V and 10 bases for J; bases not matched to a gene: 4. The CDR3 is 13 residues long. This clone occurred a few times. Original handling: Nucleated cell number was recorded as an estimate derived from reference gene primer amplification. Assay: immunoSEQ multiplex PCR; the TCRdb copy retains only in-frame clones and omits some. V, J and clone size were drawn from that table, and D and trimming were deduced from the DNA. Altogether around 220,000 clones are present, around 88% being singletons, with the ten largest covering over 12%.

The chain uses TRBV29-1 and TRBJ2-1; 12 nucleotides line up with TRBD2. The sequencing input was PBMCs or T cells enriched from blood (not recorded which). This clonotype was obtained from a woman between 45 and 65 years old with acute COVID-19. The CDR3 nucleotides read TGCAGCGTTGATCGACTAGCGGGAGACGAGCAGTTCTTC. This codes for CSVDRLAGDEQFF.